This T cell receptor (beta chain) came from a study of shared clonotypes between healthy human individuals. Study-level information: Per-donor plates numbered three CD4 naive, three CD4 memory, two CD8 naive and one CD8 memory.

TCRdb keeps only in-frame clones here, not all; method: immunoSEQ multiplex PCR. Of about 1 million clones listed, around 76% are singletons. About this clone itself: Its antigen remains unidentified.

Trimming removed 1 base at V and 0 bases at J, with 13 bases between. The CDR3 runs to 17 residues. Germline V gene lookup returns CDR1 KGHSH and CDR2 LQKENI. Broader study findings: Naive subsets generally had larger estimated richness than memory subsets. In this cohort, only blood was sampled, and tissue repertoires likely differ.

CD4+ cells were split into CD45RA+ naive and CD45RA-negative memory subsets. The source material was memory CD4+ T cells sorted from blood. The subset: CD45RA-negative fraction. This sequence originates from a man aged 18 to 35 in good health. The gene calls are TRBV18 and TRBJ1-5, with D possibly matching TRBD1 (5 bases). Here the CDR3 reads CASSPRIRGNSNQPQHF. The CDR3 region has the DNA TGTGCCAGCTCACCACGGATTCGGGGGAATAGCAATCAGCCCCAGCATTTT. Full variable domain (rest looked up from reference TRBV18 and TRBJ1-5): NAGVMQNPRHLVRRRGQEARLRCSPMKGHSHVYWYRQLPEEGLKFMVYLQKENIIDESGMPKERFSAEFPKEGPSILRIQQVVRGDSAAYFCASSPRIRGNSNQPQHFGDGTRLSIL.